The 20 T cell receptor beta chains reported below all come from one sample, sequenced in a study of blood T cell repertoires in COVID-19 (dated by TCRdb to the early 2020s). The library was generated by the immunoSEQ multiplex PCR assay. TCRdb took over this immuneACCESS table, retaining in-frame rearrangements with V and J assigned. Such tables are incomplete; in checked studies, under half of the missing clones stem from an unresolved V gene, and the remainder is unexplained. Counted in this sample were about 530,000 clones; roughly nine tenths of them appeared once. The leading ten clones occupy about 8% of the sample. The specimen was peripheral blood. These receptors were collected from a woman in her forties or fifties with COVID-19, enrolled during active disease.

On this clone: The sample has other DNA sequences that encode this CDR3 too. This chain uses TRBV5-1 with TRBJ1-1; no reliable D call. V was cut by 0 bases and J by 1 base, with 7 bases left in between. CDR3 length: 14 residues. Germline V lookup: CDR1 SGHRS, CDR2 YFSETQ. The CDR3 reads CASSLGLPNTEAFF. CDR3 nucleotide sequence: TGCGCCAGCAGCTTGGGACTCCCGAACACTGAAGCTTTCTTT.

The rearrangement joins TRBV6-5 to TRBJ1-4, with unresolved D. The ends were cut back, 8 bases at V and 8 bases at J, with 15 bases in the middle. The CDR3 length is 13 residues. Germline V gene sequence: CDR1 MNHEY, CDR2 SVGAGI. CDR3 sequence (DNA): TGTGCCAGCGGCAGAGGACTTGACGAAAAACTGTTTTTT. Its protein is CASGRGLDEKLFF.

The V call is TRBV6-2 or TRBV6-3, the J call TRBJ2-1; D is perhaps TRBD1 (5 bases). Between the trimmed V and J ends, which lost 6 bases and 5 bases, there was a span of 11 bases. There are 13 residues in the CDR3. Germline V CDR1 and CDR2: MNHEY, SVGEGT. The CDR3 loop reads CASSRIGDNEQFF. The CDR3 coding sequence is TGTGCCAGCAGCCGTATAGGGGACAATGAGCAGTTCTTC.

V usage is TRBV6-5 and J usage is TRBJ1-5; D uncertain. The V end lost 5 bases, the J end lost 3 bases, and 11 bases lay between the germline ends. The length of the CDR3 is 14 residues. Germline V gene sequence: CDR1 MNHEY, CDR2 SVGAGI. CDR3 in amino acids: CASSLPGANQPQHF. The CDR3 DNA sequence: TGTGCCAGCAGTCTACCGGGAGCCAATCAGCCCCAGCATTTT.

The chain employs TRBV10-3 and TRBJ1-5; 9 bases are a match to TRBD1. CDR1 and CDR2 (germline): ENHRY, SYGVKD. V trimming: 6 bases; J trimming: 9 bases; junction bases outside the gene matches: 15. The CDR3 runs 16 residues. CDR3 sequence reads: CAISRTGAIEYLPQHF. The CDR3 DNA follows: TGTGCCATCAGCCGGACAGGGGCCATTGAGTATCTGCCCCAGCATTTT.

The rearrangement links TRBV3-1 (or the pseudogene TRBV3-2) to TRBJ2-1, with 8 bases matching TRBD2. The germline CDR1 and CDR2 sequences are LGHDT and YNNKEL (reference sequence). With V trimmed by 7 bases and J by 3 bases, 5 bases remained unmatched. The CDR3 has 14 residues. CDR3 region: CASKVRGDYNEQFF. CDR3 nucleotides: TGTGCCAGCAAAGTGCGGGGGGACTACAATGAGCAGTTCTTC.

The rearrangement uses TRBV29-1 and TRBJ2-5, with 7 bases that match TRBD1. The germline V gene encodes CDR1 SQVTM and CDR2 ANQGSEA. This CDR3 contains 14 residues. V lost 6 bases to trimming and J lost 1 base; unmatched junction nucleotides: 8. The CDR3 DNA is TGCAGCGTGGCCCCGACAGGGCTCCAAGAGACCCAGTACTTC. Translating it yields CSVAPTGLQETQYF.

The genes are TRBV5-1 and TRBJ2-3; TRBD2 matches 10 bases. The V and J ends lost 1 base and 5 bases, in that order; junction bases with no gene match: 7. The CDR3 contains 16 residues. Germline CDR1 is SGHRS and CDR2 is YFSETQ. The CDR3 loop reads CASSLLSGGAQDTQYF. CDR3 sequence (DNA): TGCGCCAGCAGCTTGCTAAGCGGGGGGGCCCAAGATACGCAGTATTTT.

J is TRBJ1-1 and V is TRBV15, with D tentatively TRBD1 (5 bases). The CDR3 totals 15 residues. V lost 3 bases and J lost 1, with 12 bases in between. The germline CDR1 and CDR2 sequences are LNHNV and YYDKDF (reference sequence). As DNA, the CDR3 is TGTGCCACCAGCAGTGGGGGGACCGAGAACACTGAAGCTTTCTTT. The encoded protein is CATSSGGTENTEAFF.

The CDR3, as DNA: TGTGCCAGCAGTGCCGACAGGGTAGGGGAGCAGTTCTTC. Its protein is CASSADRVGEQFF. V is TRBV6-4 and J is TRBJ2-1; 7 bases align to TRBD1. The CDR3 totals 13 residues. The germline CDR1 and CDR2 sequences are MRHNA and SNTAGT. Trimming took 4 bases from V and 10 from J; bases not matched to a gene: 7.

In this sample, this clone turned up once. The chain combines TRBV4-1 with TRBJ2-2; no reliable D call. Germline assignment: CDR1 MGHRA and CDR2 YSYEKL. The CDR3 runs to 15 residues. V was shortened by 3 bases and J by 1 base, with 9 bases between the two germline ends. The CDR3 here is CASSQAGLNTGELFF. As DNA, the CDR3 is TGCGCCAGCAGCCAGGCAGGATTGAACACCGGGGAGCTGTTTTTT.

This chain connects TRBV6-5 to TRBJ2-7; TRBD1 matches 7 bases. Germline trimming cut 8 bases from V and 2 bases from J; bases unmatched to any gene: 3. CDR1 is MNHEY, CDR2 SVGAGI, per germline. This CDR3 contains 12 residues. This CDR3 is CASRTGPYEQYF. Written as DNA, the CDR3 is TGTGCCAGCCGGACAGGTCCCTACGAGCAGTACTTC.

The rearrangement uses TRBV5-5 and TRBJ1-3; D gene uncertain. The CDR3 is 16 amino acids. CDR1 is SGHKS and CDR2 is YYEKEE in the germline V gene (reference sequence). V was trimmed by 2 bases and J by 0 bases, leaving 12 bases between them. The CDR3, as DNA: TGTGCCAGCAGCTTACTGACACGTAGCTCTGGAAACACCATATATTTT. This gives the protein CASSLLTRSSGNTIYF.

The gene calls are TRBV12-2 and TRBJ2-1; TRBD2, the D gene given by the table, was not confirmed from the DNA. TRBV12-2 is a known pseudogene. The CDR3 consists of 15 residues. The DNA of the CDR3 is TGTGCAAGTCGCACGCGGACTAGCGGTAACAATGAGCAGTTCTTC. Its translation: CASRTRTSGNNEQFF.

About this clone itself: Other DNA sequences from this sample encode an identical CDR3 as well. This chain connects TRBV9 to TRBJ1-3; D gene unclear. Germline V gives CDR1 SGDLS, CDR2 YYNGEE. The CDR3 sequence is 15 residues long. V was shortened by 0 bases and J by 0 bases, with 7 bases between the two germline ends. CDR3 sequence (DNA): TGTGCCAGCAGCGTAGGCGGCGGCTCTGGAAACACCATATATTTT. It translates to CASSVGGGSGNTIYF.

CDR3 in DNA: TGCGCCAGCACCCCCGCGGGGCCCACAGATACGCAGTATTTT. Translating it yields CASTPAGPTDTQYF. This sequence joins TRBV10-2 and TRBJ2-3, with a weak D call TRBD2 (6 bases). Per the germline V gene, CDR1 is WSHSY and CDR2 is SAAADI. Trimming pared 7 bases from V and 2 bases from J, leaving 13 bases between. CDR3 length: 14 residues.

As regards this clone: This sample also contains other DNA sequences that code for the same CDR3. This chain uses TRBV20-1 with TRBJ2-2; TRBD1 matches at 8 bases. Germline lookup yields CDR1 DFQATT and CDR2 SNEGSKA (reference sequence). V gave up 3 bases and J gave up 6 bases; unmatched junction bases: 12. The CDR3 contains 16 residues. The CDR3 loop reads CSASLTKADRAGELFF. The DNA of the CDR3 is TGCAGTGCTAGTCTTACGAAGGCGGACAGGGCCGGGGAGCTGTTTTTT.

This rearrangement joins TRBV28 to TRBJ2-5, with TRBD1 identical over 8 bases. The CDR3 covers 14 residues. Looked up from germline, CDR1 is MDHEN and CDR2 is SYDVKM. V lost 7 bases, J lost 2 bases, and 6 bases stayed unmatched. The chain's CDR3 is CASIGTGGQETQYF. The DNA for the CDR3 is TGTGCCAGCATCGGGACAGGAGGTCAAGAGACCCAGTACTTC. The full variable domain, in which reference TRBV28 and TRBJ2-5 provide the parts outside the CDR3, is DVKVTQSSRYLVKRTGEKVFLECVQDMDHENMFWYRQDPGLGLRLIYFSYDVKMKEKGDIPEGYSVSREKKERFSLILESASTNQTSMYLCASIGTGGQETQYFGPGTRLLVL.

The gene calls are TRBV7-8 and TRBJ2-1; TRBD2 matches at 12 bases. The V segment lost 3 bases and the J segment 0 bases; nucleotides outside the gene matches: 6. Germline V lookup: CDR1 SGHVS, CDR2 FQNEAQ. The CDR3 contains 18 residues. The CDR3 DNA reads as TGTGCCAGCAGCTTTCTAGCGGGGGGGAAAAGCTCCTACAATGAGCAGTTCTTC. Protein: CASSFLAGGKSSYNEQFF.

This chain connects TRBV19 to TRBJ2-2; TRBD2 aligns across 14 bases. The V and J ends lost 6 bases and 7 bases, in that order; junction bases with no gene match: 10. The germline V gene encodes CDR1 LNHDA and CDR2 SQIVND (reference sequence). This CDR3 is built from 17 residues. CDR3 sequence: CASSHGLAGGNDGELFF. Written as DNA, the CDR3 is TGTGCCAGTAGCCACGGACTAGCGGGGGGTAATGACGGGGAGCTGTTTTTT.